Shown below are 17 T cell receptor beta chains from a single sample sequenced in a study of blood T cell repertoires in COVID-19. Clones were read by immunoSEQ multiplex PCR, and TCRdb kept only the in-frame ones, dropping some. The data hold roughly 120,000 clones, with about four fifths observed a single time. Material for sequencing was peripheral blood. The receptors shown here come from a woman in her fifties or sixties with acute or convalescent COVID-19.

This chain joins TRBV25-1 and TRBJ2-7; D is possibly TRBD1 (6 bases). The CDR3 length is 12 residues. Germline CDR1 and CDR2: MGHDK and SYGVNS. Trimming shortened V by 6 bases and J by 5 bases, and 11 bases separated the two germline ends. The CDR3 DNA sequence: TGTGCCAGCAGCACAGGGCAGGACGAGCAGTACTTC. This sequence encodes CASSTGQDEQYF.

The rearrangement joins TRBV5-4 to TRBJ1-1, with D perhaps matching TRBD1 (5 bases). The CDR3 runs 15 residues. Trimming shortened V by 0 bases and J by 2 bases, and 11 bases separated the two germline ends. Germline V gene lookup returns CDR1 SGHNT and CDR2 YYREEE (reference sequence). The CDR3 nucleotides read TGTGCCAGCAGCTTGGCCGGAGGGGTTAACACTGAAGCTTTCTTT. Translation: CASSLAGGVNTEAFF.

The rearrangement joins TRBV30 to TRBJ2-6; perhaps TRBD1 as D (7 bases). CDR1 is GTSNPN and CDR2 is SVGIG in the germline V gene (reference sequence). This CDR3 comprises 18 residues. V gave up 2 bases and J gave up 1 base, with 18 bases separating them. Here the CDR3 DNA reads TGTGCCTGGAGTTCCGGGCAGGGGGGCCTATCTGGGGCCAACGTCCTGACTTTC. This sequence encodes CAWSSGQGGLSGANVLTF.

The chain has TRBV19 and TRBJ1-2; 9 bases are shared with TRBD1. The ends lost 5 bases at V and 6 bases at J; junction bases unmatched: 10. Looked up from germline, CDR1 is LNHDA and CDR2 is SQIVND (reference sequence). The CDR3 has 15 residues. CDR3 in amino acids: CASSGTGRPIDGYTF. The DNA of the CDR3 is TGTGCCAGTAGTGGGACAGGGAGGCCTATCGATGGCTACACCTTC.

The V gene is TRBV7-9, the J gene TRBJ1-2; no definite D call. The CDR3 covers 12 residues. Per germline, CDR1 SEHNR and CDR2 FQNEAQ (reference sequence). Trimming cost V 1 base and J 5 bases, with 5 bases left between them. CDR3 in DNA: TGTGCCAGCAGCTTAGACAGATATGGCTACACCTTC. Translation gives CASSLDRYGYTF.

The V call is TRBV7-2, the J call TRBJ1-5, with 7 bases aligning to TRBD1. CDR3 size: 15 residues. J lost 7 bases, V lost 3 bases, and 9 bases had no gene match. Germline values: CDR1 SGHTA, CDR2 FQGNSA. The chain's CDR3 is CASSFQGGSGQPQHF. The DNA for the CDR3 is TGTGCCAGCAGCTTCCAAGGGGGCTCGGGACAGCCCCAGCATTTT.

The rearrangement uses TRBV4-2 and TRBJ2-5; tentative D call: TRBD1 (5 bases). The CDR3 sequence is 15 residues long. Germline V gives CDR1 LGHNA, CDR2 YNFKEQ. V shed 4 bases and J shed 5 bases, with 17 bases lying between them. Here the CDR3 reads CASSRGLGDEETQYF. CDR3 coding DNA: TGTGCCAGCAGCCGGGGATTAGGGGATGAGGAGACCCAGTACTTC.

V usage is TRBV6-5 and J usage is TRBJ1-2; D might be TRBD1 (5 bases). CDR3 size: 14 residues. The germline V gene encodes CDR1 MNHEY and CDR2 SVGAGI. V shed 4 bases and J shed 7 bases, with 16 bases lying between them. CDR3 sequence (DNA): TGTGCCAGCAGTTTTTTGGACAATAAATCTGGCTACACCTTC. Its protein is CASSFLDNKSGYTF.

The chain links TRBV19 to TRBJ2-7; D possibly corresponds to TRBD1 (5 bases). V was shortened by 10 bases and J by 0 bases, with 13 bases between the two germline ends. The CDR3 length is 13 residues. CDR1 and CDR2 from the germline V gene are LNHDA and SQIVND (reference sequence). The CDR3 bases are TGTGCCACAGGGTATGGAAGCTCCTACGAGCAGTACTTC. Amino acid sequence: CATGYGSSYEQYF. The full variable domain, completed using reference TRBV19 and TRBJ2-7, is DGGITQSPKYLFRKEGQNVTLSCEQNLNHDAMYWYRQDPGQGLRLIYYSQIVNDFQKGDIAEGYSVSREKKESFPLTVTSAQKNPTAFYLCATGYGSSYEQYFGPGTRLTVT.

The chain couples TRBV6-5 to TRBJ2-5, with 8 bases identical to TRBD1. From germline, CDR1 is MNHEY and CDR2 SVGAGI. After removal of 6 bases from V and 7 bases from J, the junction contained 7 bases not matched to a gene. CDR3 length equals 13 residues. This CDR3 reads CASSRTGFGTQYF. DNA of the CDR3: TGTGCCAGCAGCCGGACAGGGTTTGGGACCCAGTACTTC.

The genes are TRBV28 and TRBJ2-1, with TRBD2 identical over 11 bases. J lost 7 bases, V lost 2 bases, and 4 bases had no gene match. CDR1 is MDHEN, CDR2 SYDVKM, per germline. The CDR3 is 15 residues long. The CDR3 nucleotides are TGTGCCAGCAGTTTACTAGCGGGGGGCCGGAATGAGCAGTTCTTC. The encoded protein is CASSLLAGGRNEQFF.

This clone was counted only a few times. This chain links TRBV9 with TRBJ2-1; 8 bases align to TRBD2. The CDR3 spans 15 residues. V lost 4 bases to trimming and J lost 7 bases; unmatched junction nucleotides: 10. The germline V gene encodes CDR1 SGDLS and CDR2 YYNGEE. This CDR3 is CASSPGTRGGNEQFF. DNA of the CDR3: TGTGCCAGCAGCCCCGGGACTAGAGGGGGGAATGAGCAGTTCTTC.

The chain recombines TRBV7-2 with TRBJ1-5; D is uncertain. Trimming removed 5 bases at V and 8 bases at J, with 13 bases between. The CDR3 runs to 13 residues. Germline CDR1 is SGHTA and CDR2 is FQGNSA. The CDR3 here is CASSLIEMKPQHF. Written as DNA, the CDR3 is TGTGCCAGCAGCCTAATCGAGATGAAGCCCCAGCATTTT. The variable domain in full, completed from reference TRBV7-2 and TRBJ1-5, reads GAGVSQSPSNKVTEKGKDVELRCDPISGHTALYWYRQSLGQGLEFLIYFQGNSAPDKSGLPSDRFSAERTGGSVSTLTIQRTQQEDSAVYLCASSLIEMKPQHFGDGTRLSIL.

A single count supports this clone. The chain couples TRBV7-8 to TRBJ2-7; D gene uncertain. Germline CDR1 and CDR2: SGHVS and FQNEAQ. V was shortened by 1 base and J by 5 bases, with 9 bases between the two germline ends. The CDR3 consists of 13 residues. CDR3 coding DNA: TGTGCCAGCAGCTTAGACAGAGAAAACGAGCAGTACGTC. Translation gives CASSLDRENEQYV.

This clone was recorded once. The J gene is TRBJ2-7, the V gene TRBV12-5; 9 bases agree with TRBD1. With V trimmed by 6 bases and J by 6 bases, 15 bases remained unmatched. Germline CDR1 LGHNT, CDR2 FRNRAP. There are 16 residues in the CDR3. CDR3 amino acids: CASGPDNWDRASEQYF. The CDR3 DNA is TGTGCTAGTGGCCCTGATAATTGGGACAGGGCGTCCGAGCAGTACTTC.

The rearrangement joins TRBV27 to TRBJ1-2, with 9 bases that match TRBD1. Germline CDR1 reads MNHEY; CDR2 reads SMNVEV (reference sequence). CDR3 length equals 16 residues. V dropped 6 bases and J dropped 3; count of bases not matched to a gene: 11. DNA for the CDR3: TGTGCCAGCAGCTCAAACAGGGGGCGATGGGACTATGGCTACACCTTC. Its protein is CASSSNRGRWDYGYTF.

V is TRBV2 and J is TRBJ2-7; possible D gene TRBD2, 6 bases. The V gene lost 5 bases and the J gene lost 6 bases, with 14 bases spanning the gap. The V gene's germline CDR1 is SNHLY and CDR2 FYNNEI. The CDR3 has 13 residues. CDR3 residues: CASSWVLGGEQYF. For the CDR3, the DNA is TGTGCCAGCAGTTGGGTCCTCGGGGGCGAGCAGTACTTC. Full variable domain (remainder filled in from reference TRBV2 and TRBJ2-7): EPEVTQTPSHQVTQMGQEVILRCVPISNHLYFYWYRQILGQKVEFLVSFYNNEISEKSEIFDDQFSVERPDGSNFTLKIRSTKLEDSAMYFCASSWVLGGEQYFGPGTRLTVT.